Presented here are 24 T cell receptor beta chains from one specimen sequenced in a study of shared clonotypes between healthy human individuals. Produced via immunoSEQ multiplex PCR; TCRdb's table is partial and in-frame only. The data show about 480,000 clones, about 79% seen once. The sequencing sample was made of PBMCs. The origin of the receptors is a woman in her thirties or forties in good health. Some clones in this sample may be carry-over from other donors' samples.

The J gene is TRBJ1-5, the V gene TRBV28, with unresolved D. Trimming stripped 6 bases from V and 1 base from J, with 10 bases between. The germline CDR1 and CDR2 sequences are MDHEN and SYDVKM. CDR3 length: 14 residues. The CDR3 nucleotides are TGTGCCAGCAGCTTAGTTGACAGCAATCAGCCCCAGCATTTT. Translating gives CASSLVDSNQPQHF.

The CDR3 loop is CASSVGIGTYLSGANVLTF. CDR3 nucleotides: TGTGCCAGCAGCGTAGGGATAGGGACATACCTCTCTGGGGCCAACGTCCTGACTTTC. The chain couples TRBV9 to TRBJ2-6, with D perhaps TRBD1 (6 bases). There are 19 residues in the CDR3. V was pared by 0 bases and J by 0 bases, with 16 bases between. Germline assignment: CDR1 SGDLS and CDR2 YYNGEE.

Concerning this clone: Additional DNA sequences in this sample encode the identical CDR3. This sequence joins TRBV9 and TRBJ1-2; D uncertain. Trimming cost V 2 bases and J 0 bases, with 5 bases left between them. Per germline, CDR1 SGDLS and CDR2 YYNGEE. The CDR3 contains 13 residues. The CDR3 protein is CASSVDSNYGYTF. The CDR3 DNA reads TGTGCCAGCAGCGTGGACTCTAACTATGGCTACACCTTC.

This clone showed up many times. The chain uses TRBV27 and TRBJ2-3; D is unclear. Looked up from germline, CDR1 is MNHEY and CDR2 is SMNVEV (reference sequence). Trimming took 3 bases from V and 2 from J, leaving 12 bases between them. This CDR3 is 15 amino acids long. The CDR3 loop reads CASSLGFSDTDTQYF. CDR3 coding DNA: TGTGCCAGCAGTTTGGGGTTCTCGGACACAGATACGCAGTATTTT.

This clone has only one observation. The chain uses TRBV29-1 and TRBJ1-2; no firm D call. The CDR3 consists of 12 residues. Germline values: CDR1 SQVTM, CDR2 ANQGSEA. V was pared by 4 bases and J by 6 bases, with 12 bases between. The CDR3 DNA sequence: TGCAGCGTTGGGAGGACGGCCCATGGCTACACCTTC. The encoded protein is CSVGRTAHGYTF. Using reference TRBV29-1 and TRBJ1-2 for the parts outside the CDR3, the full variable domain is SAVISQKPSRDICQRGTSLTIQCQVDSQVTMMFWYRQQPGQSLTLIATANQGSEATYESGFVIDKFPISRPNLTFSTLTVSNMSPEDSSIYLCSVGRTAHGYTFGSGTRLTVV.

The J gene is TRBJ2-7, the V gene TRBV19; D tentatively fits TRBD1 or TRBD2 (5 bases each). V was trimmed by 5 bases and J by 1 base, leaving 15 bases between them. This CDR3 is 15 amino acids long. Germline assignment: CDR1 LNHDA and CDR2 SQIVND (reference sequence). This CDR3 reads CASSRRDGGSYEQYF. CDR3 DNA: TGTGCCAGTAGTCGAAGGGACGGAGGATCCTACGAGCAGTACTTC.

This clone was recorded once. The rearrangement joins TRBV7-9 to TRBJ1-1; D possibly corresponds to TRBD1 (6 bases). From germline, CDR1 is SEHNR and CDR2 FQNEAQ (reference sequence). This CDR3 region has 14 residues. The V and J ends lost 5 bases and 1 base respectively, with 11 bases between them. The CDR3 is CASSNQGKNTEAFF. DNA for the CDR3: TGTGCCAGCAGCAACCAGGGGAAGAACACTGAAGCTTTCTTT.

The chain recombines TRBV18 with TRBJ1-5; D ambiguous. Germline assignment: CDR1 KGHSH and CDR2 LQKENI. This CDR3 is 16 amino acids long. The V end was cut by 8 bases, the J end by 4 bases, with 21 bases between. The DNA for the CDR3 is TGTGCCAGCCAAGGCAGGAACCACGGGTCTAATCAGCCCCAGCATTTT. Amino acids: CASQGRNHGSNQPQHF.

The gene calls are TRBV7-3 and TRBJ2-1; 7 nucleotides agree with TRBD2. In germline, CDR1 is SGHTA, CDR2 FQGTGA. The CDR3 contains 16 residues. Trimming removed 4 bases from V and 2 bases from J; junction bases left unmatched: 8. The CDR3 loop reads CASSYVASGTYNEQFF. The CDR3 DNA reads as TGTGCCAGCAGCTATGTGGCTAGCGGAACCTACAATGAGCAGTTCTTC.

The CDR3 region has the DNA TGTGCCAGCACGCCGGGACAGGGAGATGAAAAACTGTTTTTT. It yields the protein CASTPGQGDEKLFF. The chain has TRBV18 and TRBJ1-4; TRBD1 aligns across 9 bases. The CDR3 spans 14 residues. Per the germline V gene, CDR1 is KGHSH and CDR2 is LQKENI. The junction had 7 bases not matched to a gene; V was cut back by 8 bases and J by 6 bases.

V is TRBV5-1 and J is TRBJ1-4, with D hard to call. V lost 1 base and J 1 base, leaving 5 bases between the germline ends. CDR1 is SGHRS, CDR2 YFSETQ, per germline. This CDR3 region has 14 residues. The CDR3 DNA follows: TGCGCCAGCAGCTTGTGGGGAACTAATGAAAAACTGTTTTTT. It yields the protein CASSLWGTNEKLFF.

The chain has TRBV4-3 and TRBJ2-7; D gene unclear. Trimming cost V 0 bases and J 2 bases, with 11 bases left between them. Per the germline V gene, CDR1 is LGHNA and CDR2 is YSLEER. CDR3 length equals 15 residues. The CDR3 sequence is CASSQDMQYPYEQYF. In DNA, the CDR3 is TGCGCCAGCAGCCAAGACATGCAGTATCCCTACGAGCAGTACTTC.

This clone was seen once. The gene calls are TRBV28 and TRBJ2-4; D remains ambiguous. Between the trimmed V and J ends, which lost 7 bases and 2 bases, there was a span of 9 bases. CDR3 length: 13 residues. Germline CDR1 MDHEN, CDR2 SYDVKM. The CDR3 DNA follows: TGTGCCAGCACTACAGAAACCAAAAACATTCAGTACTTC. Amino acid sequence: CASTTETKNIQYF.

As for this clone: The identical CDR3 is also encoded by other nucleotide sequences in the sample. The genes are TRBV7-9 and TRBJ2-5, with TRBD2 as a possible D gene (6 bases). The CDR3 sequence is 16 residues long. Germline lookup yields CDR1 SEHNR and CDR2 FQNEAQ (reference sequence). V lost 0 bases and J 5 bases, leaving 16 bases between the germline ends. CDR3 protein: CASSLATGLRGETQYF. For the CDR3, the DNA is TGTGCCAGCAGCTTAGCGACGGGACTTAGAGGGGAGACCCAGTACTTC.

V is TRBV28 and J is TRBJ2-7, with a possible D match to TRBD2 (6 bases). Germline loops: CDR1 MDHEN, CDR2 SYDVKM. V was clipped by 7 bases and J by 1 base, with 17 bases between them. The CDR3 has 15 amino acids. The CDR3 bases are TGTGCCAGCACTTTTTTCGGGAGAGGGTCCTACGAGCAGTACTTC. As protein: CASTFFGRGSYEQYF.

A note on this clone: This CDR3 is also generated by other DNA sequences in the sample. V and J are TRBV11-3 and TRBJ2-5; 11 bases align to TRBD2. Germline V gives CDR1 SGHNT, CDR2 YENEEA. V lost 0 bases and J lost 4; bases outside the gene matches: 1. The CDR3 totals 15 residues. The CDR3 nucleotides read TGTGCCAGCAGCTTAGAAGGACTAGCGGGAGAGACCCAGTACTTC. Translated: CASSLEGLAGETQYF.

The chain carries TRBV7-2 and TRBJ1-2; TRBD1 is a possible D gene (6 bases). Germline V gives CDR1 SGHTA, CDR2 FQGNSA. This CDR3 region has 14 residues. Deletions cut 1 base from V and 4 bases from J, with 10 bases between. CDR3 loop: CASSLGTVPYGYTF. The CDR3 bases are TGTGCCAGCAGCTTAGGGACAGTCCCCTATGGCTACACCTTC. Drawing the rest from reference TRBV7-2 and TRBJ1-2, the complete variable domain is GAGVSQSPSNKVTEKGKDVELRCDPISGHTALYWYRQSLGQGLEFLIYFQGNSAPDKSGLPSDRFSAERTGGSVSTLTIQRTQQEDSAVYLCASSLGTVPYGYTFGSGTRLTVV.

This clone appeared a few times. The rearrangement links TRBV19 to TRBJ1-1; D not certain. V was clipped by 4 bases and J by 3 bases, with 9 bases between them. CDR3 size: 13 residues. Germline V gene sequence: CDR1 LNHDA, CDR2 SQIVND (reference sequence). Here the CDR3 reads CASSTSPYTEAFF. CDR3 in DNA: TGTGCCAGTAGTACCTCCCCCTACACTGAAGCTTTCTTT.

About this clone itself: Since a much larger clone is just one base distant, this may be a read error. V is TRBV5-1 and J is TRBJ2-7, with 7 nucleotides matching TRBD2. The CDR3 covers 15 residues. From germline, CDR1 is SGHRS and CDR2 YFSETQ. CDR3: CASNLAPGGPYEQYF. CDR3 DNA sequence: TGCGCCAGCAACTTGGCCCCGGGAGGCCCCTACGAGCAGTACTTC. Looking up the rest from reference TRBV5-1 and TRBJ2-7 gives the full variable domain: KAGVTQTPRYLIKTRGQQVTLSCSPISGHRSVSWYQQTPGQGLQFLFEYFSETQRNKGNFPGRFSGRQFSNSRSEMNVSTLELGDSALYLCASNLAPGGPYEQYFGPGTRLTVT.

This clone appeared once. The chain recombines TRBV5-6 with TRBJ2-7; a possible D gene is TRBD2 (5 bases). V lost 0 bases and J 7 bases, leaving 11 bases between the germline ends. The CDR3 runs to 13 residues. The germline gives CDR1 SGHDT, CDR2 YYEEEE. CDR3 region: CASSLDPRGEQYF. The CDR3, as DNA: TGTGCCAGCAGCTTGGACCCTCGGGGTGAGCAGTACTTC.

The J gene is TRBJ1-2, the V gene TRBV10-3; D remains ambiguous. Per the germline V gene, CDR1 is ENHRY and CDR2 is SYGVKD. The length of the CDR3 is 14 residues. V was shortened by 0 bases and J by 8 bases, with 13 bases between the two germline ends. CDR3 DNA sequence: TGTGCCATCAGTGAGTCGACGGCCCTGGGGGGCTACACCTTC. It encodes CAISESTALGGYTF.

The CDR3: CASSTRTSGRPGEQYF. CDR3 DNA: TGCGCCAGCAGCACGCGGACTAGCGGGAGGCCAGGCGAGCAGTACTTC. The genes are TRBV5-1 and TRBJ2-7; 14 bases are shared with TRBD2. Germline V lookup: CDR1 SGHRS, CDR2 YFSETQ. V dropped 4 bases and J dropped 6; count of bases not matched to a gene: 9. This CDR3 is built from 16 residues.

The V call is TRBV7-8, the J call TRBJ2-2; 7 bases line up with TRBD2. The CDR3 contains 15 residues. CDR1 is SGHVS and CDR2 is FQNEAQ in the germline V gene. Trimming at V came to 0 bases and at J to 4 bases, leaving 2 bases not matched to a gene. Here the CDR3 reads CASSLAGGTTGELFF. The CDR3 DNA sequence: TGTGCCAGCAGCTTAGCGGGAGGGACCACCGGGGAGCTGTTTTTT.

V usage is TRBV27 and J usage is TRBJ2-5, with D maybe TRBD2 (5 bases). The germline V gene encodes CDR1 MNHEY and CDR2 SMNVEV (reference sequence). The CDR3 extends over 14 amino acids. V was pared by 2 bases and J by 5 bases, with 12 bases between. As DNA, the CDR3 is TGTGCCAGCAGTTTAGCGGGCCGTACGGAGACCCAGTACTTC. Translation gives CASSLAGRTETQYF.